This T cell receptor (beta chain) is drawn from a study of blood T cells in healthy people across ages. Overall study: For every two T cells, template switching captured about one barcoded beta molecule.

Study results and caveats: Long-lived and aged donors differed, with more naive CD4+ cells and higher diversity in the long-lived.

The study isolated at least 7 million PBMCs from each sample. Notes on this clonotype: Its specificity is not known.

PCR was performed a second time for about 6 to 12 cycles using a sample-barcoded 5' primer and a J-beta primer mix. A template-switch adaptor containing 12 random nucleotides labeled each cDNA molecule. MiXCR was run by TCRdb on the 5' RACE reads, yielding one entry per CDR3 protein. The repertoire consists of around 1.5 million distinct CDR3 sequences, with around 36% occurring once and the leading ten covering around 11%. Sequenced input: blood. This TCR derives from a woman between 25 and 40 years old in good health.

DNA of the CDR3: TGTGCCAGCAGCCAGGGACAGGGGTTGCAGACCCAGTACTTC. It specifies CASSQGQGLQTQYF. The J gene is TRBJ2-7, the V gene TRBV3-1; TRBD1 matches at 10 bases. The J call may be faulty, since TRBJ2-5 better matches the DNA end. Germline CDR1 and CDR2: LGHDT and YNNKEL (reference sequence). This CDR3 is built from 14 residues.